The 2 T cell receptor beta chains reported below all come from one sample, sequenced in a study of T-cell reconstitution after alpha-beta-depleted transplantation in children. The authors prepared the TCRbeta library with unique molecular identifiers. TCRdb reprocessed the PCR reads via MiXCR and lists one record per CDR3 protein. Of around 600,000 distinct CDR3 sequences listed, 8% to 11% are singletons. This specimen was PBMCs from the stem cell graft donor, taken from the stem cell graft. The origin of the receptors is a human donor who donated a stem cell graft to a child with acute myeloid leukemia.

J is TRBJ1-4 and V is TRBV4-2; D remains ambiguous. The CDR3 loop spans 12 amino acids. CDR1 and CDR2 from the germline V gene are LGHNA and YNFKEQ. V gave up 2 bases and J gave up 8 bases, with 6 bases separating them. The CDR3 region has the DNA TGTGCCAGCAGCCAACCTCTCGAAAAACTGTTTTTT. Its protein product is CASSQPLEKLFF.

This clonotype was seen at least ten times. This rearrangement joins TRBV29-1 to TRBJ2-7; possibly TRBD1 for D (5 bases). The CDR3 has 13 amino acids. V was cut by 6 bases and J by 2 bases, with 14 bases left in between. Germline values: CDR1 SQVTM, CDR2 ANQGSEA. CDR3 region: CSVLTVTTYEQYF. CDR3 bases: TGCAGCGTACTGACAGTCACAACCTACGAGCAGTACTTC.